This T cell receptor (beta chain) was retrieved from a study of T cell responses to AZD1222 COVID-19 vaccine. As for this clone: The antigen is not known.

This table comes from immunoSEQ multiplex PCR, and its TCRdb copy is limited to in-frame clones, with some not included. The repertoire includes 95,000 to 110,000 clones, about 88% of them detected once, and roughly 20% sits in the top ten. Per the germline V gene, CDR1 is PRHDT and CDR2 is FYEKMQ (reference sequence). This CDR3 spans 16 amino acids. Trimming at V came to 5 bases and at J to 1 base, leaving 10 bases not matched to a gene. General study results and limits: The reported proportion of spike-specific TCRs targeting unmutated variant regions was nearly half. Spike-specific TCR breadth and depth grew following two AZD1222 doses.

The chain links TRBV13 to TRBJ1-2; TRBD1 aligns across 7 bases. The source of this sequence is an adult in good health. Source: peripheral blood, taken on day 0 of AZD1222 vaccination. The CDR3 sequence is CASSPGTVLLNYGYTF. The CDR3 DNA follows: TGTGCCAGCAGCCCGGGGACAGTCCTACTTAACTATGGCTACACCTTC.